The rows below give T cell receptor beta chains drawn from one sample of a study of blood T cell repertoires in COVID-19. Assay: immunoSEQ multiplex PCR; the TCRdb copy retains only in-frame clones and omits some. Here the sample spans roughly 160,000 clones, roughly 88% being singletons. Material for sequencing was peripheral blood. Source of these receptors: an older woman with acute or convalescent COVID-19. Each CDR3 is given with its conserved first and last residue. D genes are given only for firm matches. Size tells how often a clone was seen (once, few, many) or the class of an expanded clone, and some rows leave it out.

d_gene	v_gene	abundance	j_gene	CDR3aa	CDR3nt
.	TRBV19	.	TRBJ2-4	CASSIGLGGGPKNIQYF	TGTGCCAGTAGTATCGGGTTGGGAGGAGGGCCCAAAAACATTCAGTACTTC
.	TRBV19	.	TRBJ2-6	CASSLPSGANVLTF	TGTGCCAGTAGTCTCCCCTCTGGGGCCAACGTCCTGACTTTC
TRBD1	TRBV6-2/TRBV6-3	.	TRBJ1-5	CASSLGQGWNQPQHF	TGTGCCAGCAGTTTGGGACAGGGGTGGAATCAGCCCCAGCATTTT
TRBD1	TRBV5-1	once	TRBJ2-5	CASKVPGGNQETQYF	TGCGCCAGCAAGGTCCCAGGGGGCAACCAAGAGACCCAGTACTTC
TRBD1	TRBV6-5	.	TRBJ1-2	CASSYSGQGARGYTF	TGTGCCAGCAGTTACTCAGGGCAGGGGGCTCGTGGCTACACCTTC
.	TRBV4-1	.	TRBJ1-5	CASSLSPRSGQPQHF	TGCGCCAGCAGCCTATCCCCCCGGTCGGGACAGCCCCAGCATTTT
.	TRBV2	.	TRBJ1-3	CASSDSGVGGNTIYF	TGTGCCAGCAGTGACTCGGGAGTAGGAGGAAACACCATATATTTT
TRBD1	TRBV2	.	TRBJ1-2	CASSTDREHGYTF	TGTGCCAGCAGTACCGACAGGGAGCATGGCTACACCTTC
TRBD1	TRBV5-1	.	TRBJ1-1	CASSLDPRDREAFF	TGCGCCAGCAGCTTGGACCCCCGGGACAGGGAAGCTTTCTTT
TRBD2	TRBV7-8	.	TRBJ2-2	CASSLAGLAGGPSTGELFF	TGTGCCAGCAGCTTAGCGGGACTAGCGGGGGGGCCGAGCACCGGGGAGCTGTTTTTT
.	TRBV2	.	TRBJ1-4	CASREQAPNEKLFF	TGTGCCAGCAGGGAACAGGCCCCGAATGAAAAACTGTTTTTT
.	TRBV5-6	.	TRBJ2-6	CASSSLLGAGGANVLTF	TGTGCCAGCAGCTCCCTTCTGGGGGCGGGTGGGGCCAACGTCCTGACTTTC
.	TRBV7-9	.	TRBJ1-3	CASYGERGTIYF	TGTGCCAGCTACGGGGAGCGGGGCACCATATATTTT
.	TRBV4-1	.	TRBJ2-3	CASSQGTSTDTQYF	TGCGCCAGCAGCCAAGGGACTAGCACAGATACGCAGTATTTT
.	TRBV7-8	.	TRBJ1-1	CASSLALDRTFEAFF	TGTGCCAGCAGCTTAGCGCTAGACAGGACTTTCGAAGCTTTCTTT
.	TRBV4-3	.	TRBJ1-6	CASSQRAGNSPLHF	TGCGCCAGCAGCCAGCGTGCCGGGAATTCACCCCTCCACTTT
.	TRBV2	.	TRBJ1-5	CASSELGAGSNQPQHF	TGTGCCAGCAGTGAACTGGGGGCCGGGAGCAATCAGCCCCAGCATTTT
.	TRBV6-5	few	TRBJ1-4	CASLGTGDEKLFF	TGTGCCAGCCTAGGGACGGGGGATGAAAAACTGTTTTTT
TRBD2	TRBV10-3	.	TRBJ2-4	CAISESKSTAGGYF	TGTGCCATCAGTGAGTCGAAGTCTACAGCGGGGGGTTACTTC
.	TRBV12-3/TRBV12-4	.	TRBJ2-2	CASSSTGELFF	TGTGCCAGCAGTTCTACCGGGGAGCTGTTTTTT
TRBD1	TRBV10-3	.	TRBJ1-1	CAISESAGTGGRAFF	TGTGCCATCAGTGAGTCGGCCGGGACAGGGGGTAGAGCTTTCTTT
TRBD1	TRBV7-2	.	TRBJ2-7	CASSFGTGKVYEQYF	TGTGCCAGCAGTTTTGGGACAGGGAAGGTGTACGAGCAGTACTTC
.	TRBV3-1/TRBV3-2	.	TRBJ2-3	CASSPALVGTQYF	TGTGCCAGCAGCCCTGCCTTAGTTGGTACGCAGTATTTT
TRBD1	TRBV7-9	.	TRBJ1-6	CASSSPGQAYSPLHF	TGTGCCAGCAGCTCCCCGGGACAGGCCTATTCACCCCTCCACTTT
TRBD1	TRBV9	.	TRBJ1-5	CASSSGQIFQPQHF	TGTGCCAGCAGCTCGGGACAGATTTTTCAGCCCCAGCATTTT
.	TRBV21-1	many	TRBJ1-6	CASSKASRASSYNSPLHF	TGTGCCAGCAGCAAAGCCTCCAGGGCCAGCTCCTATAATTCACCCCTCCACTTT
TRBD1	TRBV28	.	TRBJ2-7	CASSSWTGGAYEQYF	TGTGCCAGCAGTTCGTGGACAGGGGGCGCGTACGAGCAGTACTTC
TRBD2	TRBV4-1	.	TRBJ2-3	CASSQDRRAGGLSTDTQYF	TGCGCCAGCAGCCAAGATCGCCGAGCGGGGGGACTTAGCACAGATACGCAGTATTTT
TRBD2	TRBV6-2/TRBV6-3	.	TRBJ2-2	CASSYTSGGARTGELFF	TGTGCCAGCAGTTACACTAGCGGGGGGGCCCGGACCGGGGAGCTGTTTTTT